Listed below are T cell receptor beta chains from one sample, sequenced in a study of cytomegalovirus exposure and HLA in healthy donors. Sequenced by immunoSEQ multiplex PCR; TCRdb stores in-frame clones only, minus some. The sample includes 150,000 to 200,000 clones, about 80% of them seen just once. What was sequenced was PBMCs. These receptors all stem from a man aged 25 to 40 in good health and CMV-seronegative. CDR3s include the opening cysteine and the closing phenylalanine or tryptophan.

J gene: TRBJ1-2
V gene: TRBV10-1
CDR3 protein: CASSAGRIYGYTF

J gene: TRBJ2-3
V gene: TRBV7-2
CDR3 protein: CASSLGTSGYKYF

J gene: TRBJ2-1
V gene: TRBV7-6
CDR3 protein: CASSLWGENYNEQFF

J gene: TRBJ2-3
V gene: TRBV13
CDR3 protein: CASSPRTSGSSTDTQYF

J gene: TRBJ2-3
V gene: TRBV30
CDR3 protein: CAWTPGGSGSGRADTQYF

J gene: TRBJ2-1
V gene: TRBV7-2
CDR3 protein: CASTIAARWYEQFF

J gene: TRBJ2-7
V gene: TRBV6-5
CDR3 protein: CASSYHRPERPDEQYF

J gene: TRBJ2-6
V gene: TRBV9
CDR3 protein: CASSGTGPTGGANVLTF

J gene: TRBJ1-1
V gene: TRBV10-3
CDR3 protein: CAISERDREADTEAFF

J gene: TRBJ1-2
V gene: TRBV7-9
CDR3 protein: CASSSGAGDKVGYGYTF

J gene: TRBJ1-1
V gene: TRBV28
CDR3 protein: CASSTGGNTEAFF

J gene: TRBJ2-3
V gene: TRBV19
CDR3 protein: CASSNPRRDTDTQYF

J gene: TRBJ1-5
V gene: TRBV2
CDR3 protein: CASSLAGGLPQHF

J gene: TRBJ2-1
V gene: TRBV10-3
CDR3 protein: CASQGTLNEQFF

J gene: TRBJ2-5
V gene: TRBV14
CDR3 protein: CASSQDGLAVETQYF

J gene: TRBJ2-2
V gene: TRBV7-6
CDR3 protein: CASSLVGGNTGELFF

J gene: TRBJ1-6
V gene: TRBV7-9
CDR3 protein: CASSRRTGSTNSPLHF